This TCR beta chain was profiled in a study of T cell repertoires in cytomegalovirus infection. TCRdb recomputed calls from the reads with MiXCR, one row per CDR3 protein. The profile shows approximately 590,000 distinct CDR3 sequences, approximately 40% of them singletons. Study results and caveats: Carriers of CMV and the relevant HLA type were discriminated by public TCR beta frequency.

The CDR3 covers 14 residues. Trimming shortened V by 6 bases and J by 1 base, and 12 bases separated the two germline ends. This clonotype was seen many times. The antigen remains undetermined. This rearrangement joins TRBV12-3 or TRBV12-4 to TRBJ1-1; D gene unclear. Sequenced material: cultured PBMCs, taken from culture after CMV antigen stimulation. The sequence was obtained from a human donor in good health (CMV status not recorded). Some clones in this sample may be carry-over from other donors' samples. CDR3 amino acids: CASSLAGGNTEAFF. In DNA form, the CDR3 reads TGTGCCAGCAGCCTCGCGGGTGGGAACACTGAAGCTTTCTTT.